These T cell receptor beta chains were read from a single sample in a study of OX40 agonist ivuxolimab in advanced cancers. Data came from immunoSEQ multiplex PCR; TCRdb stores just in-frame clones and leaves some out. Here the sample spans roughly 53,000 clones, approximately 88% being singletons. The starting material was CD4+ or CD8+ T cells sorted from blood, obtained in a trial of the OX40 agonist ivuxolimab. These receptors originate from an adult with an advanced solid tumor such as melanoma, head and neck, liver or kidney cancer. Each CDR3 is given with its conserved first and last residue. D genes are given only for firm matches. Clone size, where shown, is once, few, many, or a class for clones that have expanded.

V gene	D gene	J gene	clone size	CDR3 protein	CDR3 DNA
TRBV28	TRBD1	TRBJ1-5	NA	CASTQGWDQPQHF	TGTGCCAGCACACAGGGGTGGGATCAGCCCCAGCATTTT
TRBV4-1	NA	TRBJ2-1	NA	CASSQERAHGLPGSYNEQFF	TGCGCCAGCAGCCAAGAGCGGGCGCACGGACTACCCGGCTCCTACAATGAGCAGTTCTTC
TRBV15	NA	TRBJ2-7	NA	CATSRGLGYEQYF	TGTGCCACCAGCAGAGGTTTGGGCTACGAGCAGTACTTC
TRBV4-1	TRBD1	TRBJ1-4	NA	CASSQGDRVNEKLFF	TGCGCCAGCAGCCAAGGGGACAGGGTAAATGAAAAACTGTTTTTT
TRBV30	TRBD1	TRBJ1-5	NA	CAWSREGAGGPQHF	TGTGCCTGGAGTAGAGAGGGGGCGGGGGGGCCCCAGCATTTT
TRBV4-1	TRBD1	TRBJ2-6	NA	CASSQDRDRDSGANVLTF	TGCGCCAGCAGCCAAGACCGGGACAGGGACTCCGGGGCCAACGTCCTGACTTTC
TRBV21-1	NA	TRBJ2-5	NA	CASSKEGRGGETQYF	TGTGCCAGCAGCAAAGAGGGCAGGGGTGGAGAGACCCAGTACTTC
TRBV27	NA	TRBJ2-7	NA	CASSFHEQYF	TGTGCCAGCAGTTTCCACGAGCAGTACTTC
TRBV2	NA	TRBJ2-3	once	CASSAQRSTDTQYF	TGTGCCAGCAGTGCTCAGAGGAGCACAGATACGCAGTATTTT
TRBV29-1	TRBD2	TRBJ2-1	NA	CSVGSSGVRLRNEQFF	TGCAGCGTTGGGTCCAGCGGGGTCCGCCTTCGGAATGAGCAGTTCTTC
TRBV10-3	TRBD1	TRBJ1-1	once	CAISTGWRMNTEAFF	TGTGCCATCTCGACAGGGTGGAGGATGAACACTGAAGCTTTCTTT
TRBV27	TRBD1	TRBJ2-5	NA	CASSSGQGHRTQYF	TGTGCCAGCAGTTCCGGACAGGGTCATAGGACCCAGTACTTC
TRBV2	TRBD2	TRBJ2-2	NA	CASSELGGGDTGELFF	TGTGCCAGCAGTGAACTTGGCGGGGGGGACACCGGGGAGCTGTTTTTT
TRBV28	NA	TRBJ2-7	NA	CASSTSTGRGEQYF	NA
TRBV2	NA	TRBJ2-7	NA	CASSERSMGYEQYF	TGTGCCAGCAGTGAACGGTCTATGGGCTACGAGCAGTACTTC
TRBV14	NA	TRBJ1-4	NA	CASSSLGEKLFF	TGTGCCAGCAGTAGCCTGGGTGAAAAACTGTTTTTT
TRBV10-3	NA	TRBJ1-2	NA	CAISGAWPSILSYGYTF	TGTGCCATCAGTGGCGCGTGGCCCTCTATCCTCTCATATGGCTACACCTTC
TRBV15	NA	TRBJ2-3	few	CATSRMSDTQYF	TGTGCCACCAGCAGAATGTCAGATACGCAGTATTTT
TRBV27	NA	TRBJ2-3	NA	CASSPSIGLTDTQYF	TGTGCCAGCAGTCCATCGATCGGACTCACAGATACGCAGTATTTT
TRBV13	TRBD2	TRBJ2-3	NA	CASNLRGITDTQYF	TGTGCCAGCAATCTGCGGGGGATCACAGATACGCAGTATTTT
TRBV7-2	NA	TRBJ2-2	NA	CASSFARDLGGELFF	TGTGCCAGCAGCTTCGCGCGGGACCTCGGCGGGGAGCTGTTTTTT
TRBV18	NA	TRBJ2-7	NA	CASSPPNTPYEQYF	TGTGCCAGCTCACCACCGAACACTCCCTACGAGCAGTACTTC
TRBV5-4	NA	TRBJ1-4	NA	CASAPGWNEKLFF	TGTGCCAGCGCTCCGGGGTGGAATGAAAAACTGTTTTTT
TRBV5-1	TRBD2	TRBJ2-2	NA	CASSFSGGRNTGELFF	TGCGCCAGCAGCTTCAGCGGCGGGAGGAACACCGGGGAGCTGTTTTTT
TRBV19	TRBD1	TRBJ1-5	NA	CASSMQGGPYQPQHF	TGTGCCAGTAGTATGCAGGGGGGCCCTTATCAGCCCCAGCATTTT
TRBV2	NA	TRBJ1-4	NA	CASSEVNGLEKLFF	TGTGCCAGCAGTGAGGTAAACGGGTTGGAAAAACTGTTTTTT
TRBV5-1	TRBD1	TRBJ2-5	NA	CASSLIPGQEETQYF	TGCGCCAGCAGCTTGATTCCGGGACAGGAAGAGACCCAGTACTTC
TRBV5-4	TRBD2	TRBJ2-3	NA	CASSLAGTSGRTDTQYF	TGTGCCAGCAGCTTGGCCGGGACTAGCGGGAGAACAGATACGCAGTATTTT
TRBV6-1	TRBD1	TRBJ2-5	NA	CASSEGRGPQETQYF	TGTGCCAGCAGTGAAGGCAGGGGGCCCCAAGAGACCCAGTACTTC